This T cell receptor beta chain was documented in a study of T cell responses to AZD1222 COVID-19 vaccine. Study-level information: Combined were second doses at about 4 or about 12 weeks.

Study results and limitations: There were mostly white British donors and more females than males, and clonal diversity was possibly underestimated.

As regards this clone: What it binds is not known.

Clones were sequenced by immunoSEQ multiplex PCR, and TCRdb holds only the in-frame ones, with some missing. The data show around 72,000 clones, more than 75% seen once. Sequences were derived from peripheral blood, sampled on day 0 of AZD1222 vaccination. The clonotype was recovered from an adult in good health.

CDR3 DNA: TGCGCCAGCAGTATGGGGGCTAGGGATACGCAGTATTTT. This codes for CASSMGARDTQYF. This chain uses TRBV10-2 with TRBJ2-3, with D possibly matching TRBD1 (6 bases). The germline gives CDR1 WSHSY, CDR2 SAAADI. The CDR3 has 13 residues. The ends were cut back, 5 bases at V and 6 bases at J, with 12 bases in the middle.